In its sample, the clone carrying this T cell receptor (beta chain) was seen a few times. Its antigen is undetermined. From 5'RACE with constant-segment primers came TCR alpha and TCR beta cDNA libraries that carried sample barcodes and UMIs. MiXCR, run by TCRdb on the 5' RACE reads, gives a single entry per CDR3 protein. The repertoire has some 450,000 distinct CDR3 sequences, around 17% of them found once; the top ten carry roughly 21%. This specimen comes from a study of T-cell memory formation after mild COVID-19. Whole-study results and caveats: Among clones contracting day 15 to 85, CD4/CD8 was balanced, whereas later expanders leaned CD4+. Cross-reactive memory apparently joined, as some responding clones appeared in pre-infection memory.

This CDR3 has 13 residues. V was cut by 1 base and J by 4 bases, with 7 bases left in between. The V gene's germline CDR1 is KGHSH and CDR2 LQKENI. Sequencing was performed on PBMCs or a T cell subset sorted from them (not recorded which). The sequence came from a man aged 18 to 30 who had mild COVID-19 (a few samples of this study predate the infection). Cell type and time point are not known. V is TRBV18 and J is TRBJ2-5; no firm D call. The CDR3 sequence is CASSPRSGETQYF. CDR3 in DNA: TGTGCCAGCTCACCACGCTCCGGAGAGACCCAGTACTTC.